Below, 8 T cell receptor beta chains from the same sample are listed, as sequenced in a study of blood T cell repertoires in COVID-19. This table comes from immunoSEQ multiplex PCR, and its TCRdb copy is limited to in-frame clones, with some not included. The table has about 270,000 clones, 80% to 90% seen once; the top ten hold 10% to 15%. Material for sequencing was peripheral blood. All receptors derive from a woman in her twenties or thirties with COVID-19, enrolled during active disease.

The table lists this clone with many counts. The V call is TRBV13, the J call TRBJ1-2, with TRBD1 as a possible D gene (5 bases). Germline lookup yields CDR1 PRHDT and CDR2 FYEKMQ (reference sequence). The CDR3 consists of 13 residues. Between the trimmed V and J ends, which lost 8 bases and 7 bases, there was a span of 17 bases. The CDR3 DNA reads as TGTGCCAGCGCCGCTGGCAGGGCAGCTGGCTACACCTTC. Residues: CASAAGRAAGYTF.

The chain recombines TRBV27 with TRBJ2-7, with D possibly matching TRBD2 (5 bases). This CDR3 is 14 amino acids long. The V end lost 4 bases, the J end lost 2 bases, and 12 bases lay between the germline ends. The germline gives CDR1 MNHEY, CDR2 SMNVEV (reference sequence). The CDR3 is CASSSKLAPYEQYF. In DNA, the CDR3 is TGTGCCAGCAGTTCCAAGCTAGCTCCCTACGAGCAGTACTTC.

The CDR3 protein is CASSQAFRTDTQYF. The CDR3 DNA reads as TGTGCCAGCAGCCAAGCTTTTCGCACAGATACGCAGTATTTT. V is TRBV3-1 (or the pseudogene TRBV3-2) and J is TRBJ2-3; D gene unclear. Germline-derived CDR1 and CDR2 are LGHDT and YNNKEL (reference sequence). The CDR3 is 14 residues long. V shed 1 base and J shed 1 base, with 6 bases lying between them.

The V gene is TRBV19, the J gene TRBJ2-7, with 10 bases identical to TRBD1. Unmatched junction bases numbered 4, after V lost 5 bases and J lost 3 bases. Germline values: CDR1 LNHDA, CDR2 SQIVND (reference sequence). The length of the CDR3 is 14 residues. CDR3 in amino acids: CASSWGQGYYEQYF. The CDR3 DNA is TGTGCCAGTAGTTGGGGACAGGGGTACTACGAGCAGTACTTC. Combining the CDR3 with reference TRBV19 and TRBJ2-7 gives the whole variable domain DGGITQSPKYLFRKEGQNVTLSCEQNLNHDAMYWYRQDPGQGLRLIYYSQIVNDFQKGDIAEGYSVSREKKESFPLTVTSAQKNPTAFYLCASSWGQGYYEQYFGPGTRLTVT.

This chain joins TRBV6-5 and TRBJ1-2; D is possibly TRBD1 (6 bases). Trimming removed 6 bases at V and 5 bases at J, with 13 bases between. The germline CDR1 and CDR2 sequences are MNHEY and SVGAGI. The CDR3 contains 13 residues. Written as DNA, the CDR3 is TGTGCCAGCAGAGTCCAGGGGTCTTATGGCTACACCTTC. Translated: CASRVQGSYGYTF.

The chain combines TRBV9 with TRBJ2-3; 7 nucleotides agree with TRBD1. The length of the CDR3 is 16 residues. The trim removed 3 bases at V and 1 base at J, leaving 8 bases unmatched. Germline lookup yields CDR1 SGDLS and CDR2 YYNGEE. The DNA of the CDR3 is TGTGCCAGCAGCGCCCGAGGGGGCCAGGGCACAGATACGCAGTATTTT. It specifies CASSARGGQGTDTQYF.

As DNA, the CDR3 is TGTGCCAGCAGCTTGGTTGGCGGGGGGGCAGGGGATACGCAGTATTTT. Its translation is CASSLVGGGAGDTQYF. The chain recombines TRBV5-6 with TRBJ2-3, with 9 bases lining up with TRBD2. The germline V gene encodes CDR1 SGHDT and CDR2 YYEEEE. Trimming at V came to 0 bases and at J to 6 bases, leaving 8 bases not matched to a gene. The CDR3 spans 16 residues.

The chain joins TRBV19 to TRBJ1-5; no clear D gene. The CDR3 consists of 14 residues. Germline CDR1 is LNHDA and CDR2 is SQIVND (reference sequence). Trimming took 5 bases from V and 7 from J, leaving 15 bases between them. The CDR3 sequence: CASSPSGPGQPQHF. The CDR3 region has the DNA TGTGCCAGTAGTCCGTCCGGGCCGGGGCAGCCCCAGCATTTT.